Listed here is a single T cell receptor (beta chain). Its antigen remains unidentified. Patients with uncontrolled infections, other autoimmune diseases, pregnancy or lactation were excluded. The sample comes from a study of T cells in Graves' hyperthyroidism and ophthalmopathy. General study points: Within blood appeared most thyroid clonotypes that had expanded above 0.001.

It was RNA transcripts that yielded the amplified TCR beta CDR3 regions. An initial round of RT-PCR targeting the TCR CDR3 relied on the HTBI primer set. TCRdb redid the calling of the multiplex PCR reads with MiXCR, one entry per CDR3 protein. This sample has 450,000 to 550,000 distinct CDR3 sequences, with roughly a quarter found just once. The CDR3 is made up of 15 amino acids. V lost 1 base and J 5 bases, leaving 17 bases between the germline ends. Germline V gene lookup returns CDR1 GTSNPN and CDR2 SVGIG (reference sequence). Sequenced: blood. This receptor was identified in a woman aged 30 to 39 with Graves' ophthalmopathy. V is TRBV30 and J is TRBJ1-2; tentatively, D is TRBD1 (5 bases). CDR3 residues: CAWSGVGHGNYGYTF. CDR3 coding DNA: TGTGCCTGGAGTGGGGTAGGACACGGAAATTATGGCTACACCTTC.